This T cell receptor (beta chain) originates from a study of shared clonotypes between healthy human individuals. Points from the study as a whole: The diversity represented, both genetic and in exposure history, was limited by few donors.

At a deep level, the assay was run. Sequencing was performed with immunoSEQ multiplex PCR; in TCRdb, only in-frame clones are kept and a portion is missing. The repertoire holds 2,500,000 or so clones, with 80% to 95% as singletons. Of note for this clone: Antigen unknown.

The study drew its donors from healthy HIV-negative adults without recent acute infections or vaccinations. This CDR3 has 13 residues. The germline CDR1 and CDR2 sequences are SGHTA and FQGNSA. Trimming cost V 1 base and J 2 bases, with 5 bases left between them. This clonotype originated in a man between 18 and 29 years old in good health. Some clones in this sample may be carry-over from other donors' samples. Sequencing input: naive CD4+ T cells from PBMCs. Specified subset: CD45RA+ positively selected. The chain is built from TRBV7-2 and TRBJ2-5; D ambiguous. In DNA form, the CDR3 reads TGTGCCAGCAGCTTAGTAGTACAAGAGACCCAGTACTTC. Its translation is CASSLVVQETQYF.